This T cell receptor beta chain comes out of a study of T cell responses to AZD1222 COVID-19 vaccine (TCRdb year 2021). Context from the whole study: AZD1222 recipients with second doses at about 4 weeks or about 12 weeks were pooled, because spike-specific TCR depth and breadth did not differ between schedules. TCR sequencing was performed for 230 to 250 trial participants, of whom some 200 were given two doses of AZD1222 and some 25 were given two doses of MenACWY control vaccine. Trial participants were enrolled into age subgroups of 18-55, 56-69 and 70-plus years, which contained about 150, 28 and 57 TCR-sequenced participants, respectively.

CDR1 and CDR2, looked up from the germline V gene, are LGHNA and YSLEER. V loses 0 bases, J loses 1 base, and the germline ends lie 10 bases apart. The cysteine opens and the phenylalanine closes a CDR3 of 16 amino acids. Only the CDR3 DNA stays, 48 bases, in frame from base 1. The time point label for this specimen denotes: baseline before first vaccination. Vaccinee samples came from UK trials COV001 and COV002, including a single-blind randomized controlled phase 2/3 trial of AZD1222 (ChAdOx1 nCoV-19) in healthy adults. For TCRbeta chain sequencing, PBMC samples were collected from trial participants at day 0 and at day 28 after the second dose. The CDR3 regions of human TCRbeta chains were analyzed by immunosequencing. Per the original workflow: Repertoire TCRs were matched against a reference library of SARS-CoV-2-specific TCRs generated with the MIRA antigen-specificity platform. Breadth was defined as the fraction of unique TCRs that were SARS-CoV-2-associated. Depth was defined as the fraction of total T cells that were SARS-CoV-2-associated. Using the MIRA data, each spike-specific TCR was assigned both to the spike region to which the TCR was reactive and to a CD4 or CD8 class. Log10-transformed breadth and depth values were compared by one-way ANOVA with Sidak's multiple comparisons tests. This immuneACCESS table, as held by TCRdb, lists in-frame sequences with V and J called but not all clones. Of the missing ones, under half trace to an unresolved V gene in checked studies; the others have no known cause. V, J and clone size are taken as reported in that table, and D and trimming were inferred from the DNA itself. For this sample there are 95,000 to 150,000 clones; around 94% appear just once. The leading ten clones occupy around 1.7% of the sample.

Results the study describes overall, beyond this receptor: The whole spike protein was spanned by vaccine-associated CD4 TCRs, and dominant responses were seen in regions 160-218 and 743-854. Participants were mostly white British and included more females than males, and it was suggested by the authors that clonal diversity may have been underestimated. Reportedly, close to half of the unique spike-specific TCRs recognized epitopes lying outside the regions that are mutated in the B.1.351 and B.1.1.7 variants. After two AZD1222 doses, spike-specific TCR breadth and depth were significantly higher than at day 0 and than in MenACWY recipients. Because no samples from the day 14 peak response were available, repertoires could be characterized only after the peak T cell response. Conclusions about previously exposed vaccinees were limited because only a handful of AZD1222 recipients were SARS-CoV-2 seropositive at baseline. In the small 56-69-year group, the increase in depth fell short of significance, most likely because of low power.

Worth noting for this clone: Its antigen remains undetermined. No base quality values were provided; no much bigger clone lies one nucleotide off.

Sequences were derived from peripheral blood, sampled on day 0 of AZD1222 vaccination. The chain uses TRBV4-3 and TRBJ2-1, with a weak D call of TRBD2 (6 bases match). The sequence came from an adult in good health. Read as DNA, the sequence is TGCGCCAGCAGCCAAGATTTCCTAGCGTCCTACAATGAGCAGTTCTTC. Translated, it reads CASSQDFLASYNEQFF.